This entry describes one T cell receptor beta chain. This record belongs to a study of blood T cell repertoires in COVID-19. Looking at the study overall: Samples taken during acute and convalescent COVID-19 were collected in the United States, Italy and Spain. The cDNA or gDNA used as material had been derived from T cells, B-cell-depleted T cells, or PBMCs.

Trimming removed 7 bases at V and 4 bases at J, with 14 bases between. From germline, CDR1 is SNHLY and CDR2 FYNNEI. The CDR3 sequence is 14 residues long. Methods used by the authors: Amplification with reference gene primers provided the estimates of nucleated cell counts. The assay was immunoSEQ multiplex PCR, and TCRdb's table has in-frame clones only and misses some. V and J calls and clone size come straight from that table; D and trimming were deduced from the DNA. This sample has about 200,000 clones, with roughly 85% found just once. Sequenced input: peripheral blood. The rearrangement uses TRBV2 and TRBJ1-3; D might be TRBD1 (6 bases). The receptor was isolated from a man aged 55 to 70 with active or convalescent COVID-19. CDR3 loop: CASTGGGTGNTIYF. The CDR3 nucleotides read TGTGCCAGCACGGGGGGGGGCACGGGAAACACCATATATTTT.